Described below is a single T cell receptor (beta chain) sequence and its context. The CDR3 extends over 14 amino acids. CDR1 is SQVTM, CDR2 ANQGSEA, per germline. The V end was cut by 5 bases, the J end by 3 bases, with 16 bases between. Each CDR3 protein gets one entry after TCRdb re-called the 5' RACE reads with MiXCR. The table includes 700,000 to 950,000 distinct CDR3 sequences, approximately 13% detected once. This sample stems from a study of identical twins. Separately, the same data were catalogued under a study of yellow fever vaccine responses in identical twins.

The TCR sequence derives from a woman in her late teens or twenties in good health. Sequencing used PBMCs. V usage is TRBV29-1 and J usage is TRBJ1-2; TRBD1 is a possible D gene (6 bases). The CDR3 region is CSVPGQVSYYGYTF. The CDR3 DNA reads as TGCAGCGTTCCGGGACAAGTGTCATACTATGGCTACACCTTC.